The source of this TCR beta chain is a study of PD-1 blockade in classical Hodgkin lymphoma (TCRdb year 2020). Broadly, across the study: Nivolumab dosing was 3 mg/kg intravenously every 2 weeks, continuing until either disease progression or unacceptable toxicity. The study used CyTOF and TCR beta sequencing to define a peripheral blood immune signature of response to PD-1 blockade in classical Hodgkin lymphoma.

As to this clone: What this receptor recognizes is not known. Per-nucleotide qualities are absent, and no much larger clonotype sits a single base away.

Genomic DNA was isolated using the Qiagen DNeasy kit from unsorted PBMCs as well as from negatively selected CD4+ and CD8+ fractions. TCR beta CDR3 regions were subjected to amplification by immunoSEQ multiplex PCR with primers that anneal to V and J segments. A synthetic immune receptor repertoire was used to minimize amplification bias, and any remaining bias was removed computationally after sequencing. Processing in the source paper ran as follows. Repertoire diversity was quantified as the Shannon entropy index using custom Python scripts. Unsorted, CD4+ and CD8+ repertoires were analyzed separately, except for combined analyses in which CD4+ and CD8+ sequences were merged in silico. Clonal expansion was defined as at least a 2-fold frequency increase after treatment relative to C1D1, with a pseudocount of 0.5 for undetected baseline clones. Singleton clones were defined as clones with 0 or 1 copy at C1D1, and non-singleton clones were defined as clones with 2 or more copies. By matching protein sequences in sorted samples from the same patient, clones expanded in unsorted samples were annotated as CD4+, CD8+ or unknown. Diversity changes from C1D1 to C4D1 were tested in paired samples using Wilcoxon tests. TCRdb limited this immuneACCESS table to in-frame rearrangements with V and J called. A share of clones is missing; checked studies link under half to unresolved V genes, and the rest is unexplained. V and J calls and clone size are copied from that table; D and trimming were computed from the DNA. The sample yields 100,000 or so clones; roughly 90% were counted once. The top ten clonotypes cover around 7% of the sample.

What the study reported, not specific to this receptor: Trial patients with a complete response had baseline diversity similar to that of newly diagnosed patients, while partial responders and progressors had significantly lower diversity. Baseline TCR diversity was reported as lower in newly diagnosed patients than in healthy donors, and lower still in relapsed/refractory patients. CD4+ but not CD8+ TCR diversity rose significantly by C4D1 (p=0.0027 vs p=0.16), most apparent in complete responders (p=0.02). Only a single clinical trial cohort was studied, and what caused the repertoire differences, possibly disease activity or prior therapy, remained undefined. Diversity was lower in patients who began nivolumab less than 1 year after ASCT, so these patients were left out of later analyses to avoid confounding by immune reconstitution.

The sample's time point label is to be understood as: cycle 2 day 1 (C2D1) of nivolumab. Relapse after autologous stem cell transplantation had occurred in all trial patients, and cohorts A, B and C were distinguished by prior brentuximab vedotin exposure. The trial cohort included 55 to 65 patients with relapsed/refractory classical Hodgkin lymphoma, and each patient had a best overall response of complete response, partial response or progressive disease. Single-agent nivolumab was administered to trial patients in the multi-cohort phase II CheckMate 205 trial. An independent review committee assessed best overall response by applying the 2007 International Working Group response criteria. Trial PBMCs were obtained immediately prior to nivolumab initiation (C1D1) and on therapy at cycle 2 day 1 and cycle 4 day 1. Peripheral blood was collected in 8 mL Vacutainer Cell Preparation Tubes, from which PBMCs were isolated by centrifugation and then cryopreserved.

The CDR3 contains 15 residues, cysteine and phenylalanine counted. Only CDR3 DNA is held: 45 bases, read in frame from base 1. Relative to germline, V is 4 bases shorter and J is 6 bases shorter, with 21 bases between their ends. The germline V gene (reference sequence) provides CDR1 GTSNPN and CDR2 SVGIG. Recombination connected TRBV30 to TRBJ1-2; no D gene can be assigned with confidence. The input for sequencing was peripheral blood mononuclear cells (PBMCs), taken before the second cycle of nivolumab. The source of this sequence is a human donor with classical Hodgkin lymphoma. The CDR3 protein is CAWNLPGREGDGYTF. In nucleotide form, the sequence is TGTGCCTGGAACTTACCCGGGAGGGAGGGCGATGGCTACACCTTC.